One sample yielded the 23 T cell receptor beta chains listed below, sequenced in a study of cytomegalovirus exposure and HLA in healthy donors. Sequencing was performed with immunoSEQ multiplex PCR; in TCRdb, only in-frame clones are kept and a portion is missing. The table lists about 400,000 clones, 80% to 90% of them singletons, with about 0.8% in the top ten. Material: PBMCs. These receptors all come from a woman aged 18-29 years in good health and CMV-seronegative.

CDR3 amino acids: CASSQDPKYEQYF. CDR3 DNA: TGCGCCAGCAGCCAAGACCCTAAGTACGAGCAGTACTTC. The chain combines TRBV4-1 with TRBJ2-7; D gene uncertain. The CDR3 runs to 13 residues. V lost 0 bases and J lost 4, with 7 bases in between. Germline V gives CDR1 MGHRA, CDR2 YSYEKL.

The rearrangement links TRBV27 to TRBJ2-3; D not certain. V shed 6 bases and J shed 0 bases, with 13 bases lying between them. Germline CDR1 reads MNHEY; CDR2 reads SMNVEV (reference sequence). The CDR3 has 15 amino acids. In DNA, the CDR3 is TGTGCCAGCAGACTTCCGGGTCCTAGCACAGATACGCAGTATTTT. It specifies CASRLPGPSTDTQYF.

V gene TRBV11-1 combines with J gene TRBJ2-3; 8 bases map to TRBD2. The CDR3 length is 15 residues. V was clipped by 4 bases and J by 5 bases; unmatched bases: 8. Germline lookup yields CDR1 SGHAT and CDR2 FQDESV (reference sequence). The CDR3 loop is CASSSPVREGDTQYF. In nucleotides, the CDR3 is TGTGCCAGCAGCTCCCCGGTCCGGGAGGGAGATACGCAGTATTTT.

V and J are TRBV15 and TRBJ2-3; TRBD2 agrees at 11 bases. The ends lost 3 bases at V and 6 bases at J; junction bases unmatched: 11. Germline V gene data show CDR1 as LNHNV and CDR2 as YYDKDF (reference sequence). The CDR3 spans 17 residues. CDR3 loop: CATSSLLLAGVSDTQYF. In nucleotides, the CDR3 is TGTGCCACCAGCAGCCTACTACTAGCGGGAGTTTCCGATACGCAGTATTTT.

The chain employs TRBV19 and TRBJ1-2, with a weak D call TRBD1 (6 bases). V was trimmed by 6 bases and J by 0 bases, leaving 14 bases between them. Germline V gene sequence: CDR1 LNHDA, CDR2 SQIVND (reference sequence). The CDR3 is 15 residues long. In nucleotides, the CDR3 is TGTGCCAGTAGCCCGGGAGGGGGAGCTAACTATGGCTACACCTTC. As protein: CASSPGGGANYGYTF.

The chain has TRBV27 and TRBJ2-5; D possibly corresponds to TRBD1 (5 bases). The ends were cut back, 8 bases at V and 3 bases at J, with 16 bases in the middle. In germline, CDR1 is MNHEY, CDR2 SMNVEV (reference sequence). The CDR3 covers 14 residues. The CDR3 sequence is CASQKGLREETQYF. CDR3 DNA sequence: TGTGCCAGCCAAAAGGGGCTAAGGGAAGAGACCCAGTACTTC.

The V and J genes are TRBV13 and TRBJ2-7; D call uncertain. Per germline, CDR1 PRHDT and CDR2 FYEKMQ (reference sequence). V was cut by 5 bases and J by 6 bases, with 14 bases left in between. The CDR3 runs 13 residues. CDR3 loop: CASSPDLIGEQYF. For the CDR3, the DNA is TGTGCCAGCAGCCCCGATTTAATCGGCGAGCAGTACTTC. Drawing the rest from reference TRBV13 and TRBJ2-7, the complete variable domain is AAGVIQSPRHLIKEKRETATLKCYPIPRHDTVYWYQQGPGQDPQFLISFYEKMQSDKGSIPDRFSAQQFSDYHSELNMSSLELGDSALYFCASSPDLIGEQYFGPGTRLTVT.

This clone has just one count. The V and J genes are TRBV14 and TRBJ1-1; 7 bases line up with TRBD1. V dropped 3 bases and J dropped 2; count of bases not matched to a gene: 9. The germline CDR1 and CDR2 sequences are SGHDN and FVKESK. The CDR3 has 16 amino acids. The CDR3 DNA sequence: TGTGCCAGCAGCCACCTGGGACAGTTAAGCAACACTGAAGCTTTCTTT. The encoded protein is CASSHLGQLSNTEAFF.

This clone was seen a few times. The chain employs TRBV28 and TRBJ1-5; 7 nucleotides align to TRBD1. Trimming removed 7 bases from V and 1 base from J; junction bases left unmatched: 4. The CDR3 extends over 14 amino acids. CDR1 is MDHEN and CDR2 is SYDVKM in the germline V gene. CDR3 nucleotides: TGTGCCAGCAAAGACAGGGTAAGCAATCAGCCCCAGCATTTT. Translation gives CASKDRVSNQPQHF.

The rearrangement links TRBV4-1 to TRBJ2-7; tentatively, D is TRBD1 (5 bases). V lost 0 bases to trimming and J lost 0 bases, with 12 bases between them. Germline V gene sequence: CDR1 MGHRA, CDR2 YSYEKL. The CDR3 totals 16 residues. CDR3 bases: TGCGCCAGCAGCCAAGATCCGGGCAGGGACTCCTACGAGCAGTACTTC. Its protein product is CASSQDPGRDSYEQYF.

The genes are TRBV5-1 and TRBJ2-5; D is perhaps TRBD2 (6 bases). Germline V lookup: CDR1 SGHRS, CDR2 YFSETQ. V lost 4 bases and J 4 bases, leaving 14 bases between the germline ends. This CDR3 has 14 amino acids. In DNA, the CDR3 is TGCGCCAGCAGCCCATCCGGGGGTTCAGAGACCCAGTACTTC. This codes for CASSPSGGSETQYF.

The V call is TRBV19, the J call TRBJ2-1; 8 bases line up with TRBD1. Losses at the gene ends were 8 bases for V and 9 bases for J; bases not matched to a gene: 9. This CDR3 has 13 residues. CDR1 and CDR2 from the germline V gene are LNHDA and SQIVND (reference sequence). CDR3 DNA sequence: TGTGCCAGTGCCAGGGGGCAGAACGGTGAGCAGTTCTTC. Translated: CASARGQNGEQFF.

The chain couples TRBV29-1 to TRBJ2-3, with D maybe TRBD2 (5 bases). Between the trimmed V and J ends, which lost 2 bases and 6 bases, there was a span of 12 bases. CDR1 is SQVTM and CDR2 is ANQGSEA in the germline V gene. The CDR3 loop spans 13 amino acids. In nucleotides, the CDR3 is TGCAGCGTTGAACTACTAGGCCCTGATACGCAGTATTTT. It translates to CSVELLGPDTQYF.

The DNA for the CDR3 is TGTGCCAGCAGCTTAGCTAGCGGGAGTGGCTACACCGGGGAGCTGTTTTTT. It translates to CASSLASGSGYTGELFF. This chain connects TRBV7-3 to TRBJ2-2; 10 nucleotides line up with TRBD2. The CDR3 loop spans 17 amino acids. Germline CDR1 is SGHTA and CDR2 is FQGTGA. The V and J ends lost 2 bases and 3 bases, in that order; junction bases with no gene match: 6.

V usage is TRBV4-2 and J usage is TRBJ2-5, with D tentatively TRBD1 (6 bases). Between the trimmed V and J ends, which lost 1 base and 2 bases, there was a span of 11 bases. The germline gives CDR1 LGHNA, CDR2 YNFKEQ. The CDR3 loop spans 15 amino acids. The CDR3 loop reads CASSQAGGQQETQYF. The CDR3 region has the DNA TGTGCCAGCAGCCAAGCAGGCGGACAGCAAGAGACCCAGTACTTC.

The J gene is TRBJ2-5, the V gene TRBV9; TRBD1 might be the D (6 bases). Trimming stripped 3 bases from V and 1 base from J, with 13 bases between. This CDR3 contains 15 residues. CDR1 is SGDLS and CDR2 is YYNGEE in the germline V gene. The CDR3 DNA follows: TGTGCCAGCAGCGCGCAGGGGACCCTCCAAGAGACCCAGTACTTC. Protein sequence: CASSAQGTLQETQYF.

The chain uses TRBV30 and TRBJ2-7, with D perhaps matching TRBD1 (5 bases). The CDR3 contains 14 residues. V lost 0 bases, J lost 3 bases, and 12 bases lay in between. From germline, CDR1 is GTSNPN and CDR2 SVGIG (reference sequence). CDR3: CAWSVGALGYEQYF. CDR3 nucleotides: TGTGCCTGGAGTGTAGGGGCCCTCGGCTACGAGCAGTACTTC.

The chain employs TRBV2 and TRBJ2-3, with 11 bases fitting TRBD2. In germline, CDR1 is SNHLY, CDR2 FYNNEI. The J segment lost 7 bases and the V segment lost 0 bases, leaving 15 bases of the junction unmatched. This CDR3 is built from 19 residues. The CDR3 DNA sequence: TGTGCCAGCAGTGAAGCGCCCCTGTGGCAACTAGCGGGAGCTAATACGCAGTATTTT. This sequence encodes CASSEAPLWQLAGANTQYF.

V gene TRBV5-1 combines with J gene TRBJ1-2; D unresolved. Germline-derived CDR1 and CDR2 are SGHRS and YFSETQ. V was clipped by 3 bases and J by 0 bases, with 6 bases between them. This CDR3 contains 13 residues. CDR3 sequence: CASSSGTNYGYTF. CDR3 in DNA: TGCGCCAGCAGCTCAGGTACTAACTATGGCTACACCTTC.

The V and J genes are TRBV19 and TRBJ2-5; unclear D gene. Trimming took 2 bases from V and 0 from J, leaving 10 bases between them. Germline V CDR1 and CDR2: LNHDA, SQIVND (reference sequence). This CDR3 has 15 residues. The CDR3 is CASSIRGPYQETQYF. In DNA, the CDR3 is TGTGCCAGTAGTATACGTGGCCCGTACCAAGAGACCCAGTACTTC.

This clone was observed a single time. The chain couples TRBV6-1 to TRBJ1-6; maybe TRBD1 (6 bases). In germline, CDR1 is MNHNS, CDR2 SASEGT. The CDR3 runs 15 residues. V was cut by 1 base and J by 9 bases, with 13 bases left in between. Written as DNA, the CDR3 is TGTGCCAGCAGTGAAGTGGGGGGGCTTGGTTCACCCCTCCACTTT. Its protein product is CASSEVGGLGSPLHF.

The chain couples TRBV18 to TRBJ2-7, with 14 bases aligning to TRBD2. Germline-derived CDR1 and CDR2 are KGHSH and LQKENI. V trimming: 4 bases; J trimming: 2 bases; junction bases outside the gene matches: 10. The CDR3 totals 18 residues. CDR3 bases: TGTGCCAGCTCACGCGCCGGGACTAGCGGGAGACGGGCCTACGAGCAGTACTTC. The encoded protein is CASSRAGTSGRRAYEQYF. Full variable domain (outside the CDR3, taken from reference TRBV18 and TRBJ2-7): NAGVMQNPRHLVRRRGQEARLRCSPMKGHSHVYWYRQLPEEGLKFMVYLQKENIIDESGMPKERFSAEFPKEGPSILRIQQVVRGDSAAYFCASSRAGTSGRRAYEQYFGPGTRLTVT.

The chain employs TRBV6-5 and TRBJ1-3; the match to TRBD1 covers 9 bases. The CDR3 has 14 residues. Germline loops: CDR1 MNHEY, CDR2 SVGAGI. With V trimmed by 8 bases and J by 6 bases, 8 bases remained unmatched. CDR3 loop: CASALGQGTNTIYF. CDR3 DNA: TGTGCCAGCGCTTTAGGACAGGGGACAAACACCATATATTTT.